The subject of this entry is one T cell receptor beta chain. Authors' processing steps: Scientists estimated how many nucleated cells there were by amplifying reference gene primers. Sequencing was performed with immunoSEQ multiplex PCR; in TCRdb, only in-frame clones are kept and a portion is missing. V, J and clone size are taken as reported in that table, and D and trimming were inferred from the DNA itself. The sample carries more than 200,000 clones, around 90% recorded once. The sample comes from a study of blood T cell repertoires in COVID-19. The CDR3 contains 19 residues. Germline lookup yields CDR1 LNHNV and CDR2 YYDKDF (reference sequence). Trimming removed 3 bases from V and 7 bases from J; junction bases left unmatched: 16.

The chain carries TRBV15 and TRBJ2-1, with TRBD1 identical over 12 bases. This sequence was found in a woman in her thirties with acute COVID-19. The material sequenced was PBMCs or T cells enriched from blood (not recorded which). For the CDR3, the DNA is TGTGCCACCAGCAGGAGGGTCCCGGGACAGGGGGCAGGGCGAAATGAGCAGTTCTTC. Translating gives CATSRRVPGQGAGRNEQFF.